This entry lists 6 T cell receptor beta chains sequenced from one sample in a study of T-cell memory formation after mild COVID-19 (dated by TCRdb to the early 2020s). Libraries came from 5' RACE. Sequencing was performed on an Illumina NovaSeq 6000. The raw public reads went through TCRdb reprocessing: fastp at Q25, MiXCR clone calling, in-frame beta chains kept. Every distinct CDR3 protein forms one entry, paired with its most common genes and DNA. This sample lists 150,000 or so distinct CDR3 sequences; roughly 28% were detected once. Approximately 12% of the sample goes to the ten largest clones. The sequencing input was PBMCs or a T cell subset sorted from them (not recorded which). These receptors all come from an adult woman who had mild COVID-19 (a few samples of this study predate the infection). The sample titles of this study are shuffled in the database, so cell type and time point are left out; the donor was told from shared clones.

This clonotype has more than one count but fewer than ten. V is TRBV29-1 and J is TRBJ1-1; D remains unclear. V shed 3 bases and J shed 3 bases, with 5 bases lying between them. From germline, CDR1 is SQVTM and CDR2 ANQGSEA. The CDR3 has 11 amino acids. Here the CDR3 DNA reads TGCAGCGTTGAGGGTTACACTGAAGCTTTCTTT. Its translation: CSVEGYTEAFF.

The chain couples TRBV6-6 to TRBJ2-3; TRBD2 agrees at 13 bases. The CDR3 consists of 17 residues. The germline gives CDR1 MNHNY, CDR2 SVGAGI (reference sequence). V trimming: 2 bases; J trimming: 2 bases; junction bases outside the gene matches: 4. DNA of the CDR3: TGTGCCAGCAGTTACCCTACTAGCGGGAGGGCCACAGATACGCAGTATTTT. As protein: CASSYPTSGRATDTQYF.

The chain is built from TRBV9 and TRBJ2-1; the match to TRBD2 covers 11 bases. The germline V gene has CDR1 SGDLS and CDR2 YYNGEE. This CDR3 contains 16 residues. J lost 7 bases, V lost 3 bases, and 9 bases had no gene match. The CDR3 loop is CASSELAGGPLNEQFF. The CDR3 region has the DNA TGTGCCAGCAGCGAATTAGCGGGAGGGCCCCTGAATGAGCAGTTCTTC.

This chain uses TRBV27 with TRBJ2-5; D is perhaps TRBD1 (5 bases). Deletions cut 0 bases from V and 5 bases from J, with 10 bases between. In germline, CDR1 is MNHEY, CDR2 SMNVEV (reference sequence). This CDR3 is built from 14 residues. Here the CDR3 reads CASSLSVKGETQYF. The CDR3 DNA reads as TGTGCCAGCAGTTTATCGGTTAAGGGGGAGACCCAGTACTTC.

Only a few counts were recorded for this clonotype. The chain joins TRBV6-6 to TRBJ2-7; 14 bases match TRBD2. Germline values: CDR1 MNHNY, CDR2 SVGAGI (reference sequence). The ends lost 5 bases at V and 7 bases at J; junction bases unmatched: 10. CDR3 length: 16 amino acids. CDR3 region: CASSQEGTSGRGEQYF. The CDR3 bases are TGTGCCAGCAGTCAGGAGGGGACTAGCGGGAGAGGGGAGCAGTACTTC.

The genes are TRBV12-3 or TRBV12-4 and TRBJ1-3; the D gene is possibly TRBD1 (5 bases). The CDR3 totals 15 residues. V was pared by 3 bases and J by 3 bases, with 12 bases between. DNA of the CDR3: TGTGCCAGCAGTTTCCTGGGGGAAAGTGGAAACACCATATATTTT. It encodes CASSFLGESGNTIYF.